The clone carrying this TCR beta chain was seen once. Its specificity is not known. This record belongs to a study of OX40 agonist ivuxolimab in advanced cancers. Study-level background: Dose-escalation patients suffered from hepatocellular carcinoma, melanoma, renal cell or head and neck cancer.

Clones were read by immunoSEQ multiplex PCR, and TCRdb kept only the in-frame ones, dropping some. The repertoire holds 35,000 to 45,000 clones, with over 75% as singletons. Study-wide results and limits: CD8+ T cells showed, on average, more clonal expansion than CD4+ cells.

CDR3 length: 14 amino acids. CDR1 and CDR2 (germline): MNHNY, SVGAGI (reference sequence). Trimming took 7 bases from V and 3 from J, leaving 15 bases between them. Source: CD4+ or CD8+ T cells sorted from blood, taken in a trial of the OX40 agonist ivuxolimab. This chain connects TRBV6-6 to TRBJ2-5; no firm D call. The sequence came from an adult with an advanced solid tumor such as melanoma, head and neck, liver or kidney cancer. This CDR3 reads CASMFGALEETQYF. The CDR3 DNA reads as TGTGCCAGCATGTTCGGCGCACTTGAAGAGACCCAGTACTTC.